This T cell receptor (beta chain) was profiled in a study of shared clonotypes between healthy human individuals. Using immunoSEQ multiplex PCR, the repertoire was profiled, and TCRdb retains in-frame clones only, with some absent. Found here are 500,000 to 650,000 clones, around 81% of them singletons; the top ten hold more than 10%. In germline, CDR1 is SGHAT, CDR2 FQNNGV. This CDR3 has 15 amino acids. V shed 1 base and J 6 bases; nucleotides not matched to a gene: 7. The V and J genes are TRBV11-2 and TRBJ1-1; 8 nucleotides match TRBD1. The receptor was derived from a woman between 40 and 55 years old in good health. Some clones in this sample may be carry-over from other donors' samples. Source material: PBMCs. The CDR3 nucleotides are TGTGCCAGCAGCTTAGTGCAGGGGGCCAAAGCTGAAGCTTTCTTT. Translating it yields CASSLVQGAKAEAFF.